The next 18 T cell receptor beta chains were all read from a single sample in a study of blood T cell repertoires in COVID-19. The repertoire was sequenced with immunoSEQ multiplex PCR; TCRdb's copy has only in-frame clones and lacks some. The table lists around 340,000 clones, approximately 89% of them singletons. Sequenced: peripheral blood. These receptors came from a woman aged 55-70 years with COVID-19, enrolled during active disease.

On this clone itself: Sequence at one end of the junction differs from germline and may be a read error. The chain is built from TRBV2 and TRBJ1-6; possibly TRBD1 for D (6 bases). This CDR3 has 15 residues. Germline V gives CDR1 SNHLY, CDR2 FYNNEI. The CDR3 loop is CASGEGGRRNSPLHF. The CDR3 bases are TGTGCCAGCGGTGAGGGGGGGCGGCGGAATTCACCCCTCCACTTT.

The chain couples TRBV5-8 to TRBJ1-6; D remains unclear. This CDR3 is built from 14 residues. Germline V lookup: CDR1 SGHTS, CDR2 YDEGEE. Between the trimmed V and J ends, which lost 0 bases and 12 bases, there was a span of 13 bases. The CDR3 DNA is TGTGCCAGCAGCTTGGACGTCATTTTTAGACCCCTCCACTTT. Translated: CASSLDVIFRPLHF.

The V gene is TRBV2, the J gene TRBJ2-2; D is perhaps TRBD1 (5 bases). Germline CDR1 is SNHLY and CDR2 is FYNNEI. V gave up 5 bases and J gave up 1 base, with 8 bases separating them. This CDR3 contains 14 residues. CDR3 sequence reads: CASSSRVNTGELFF. The CDR3 nucleotides are TGTGCCAGCAGTAGCAGGGTGAACACCGGGGAGCTGTTTTTT.

This clone was seen just once. Other DNA variants within this sample encode the same CDR3. The CDR3 DNA reads TGTGCCAGCAGTGGACAGGGGGCCTACGAGCAGTACTTC. Translating gives CASSGQGAYEQYF. The chain carries TRBV2 and TRBJ2-7; 9 bases are shared with TRBD1. This CDR3 spans 13 amino acids. Germline CDR1 is SNHLY and CDR2 is FYNNEI. The V gene end was trimmed by 4 bases and the J gene end by 2 bases; junction bases not matched to a gene: 0.

The chain joins TRBV28 to TRBJ2-4; a weak D match, TRBD1 (6 bases). Germline assignment: CDR1 MDHEN and CDR2 SYDVKM. CDR3 size: 15 residues. V lost 1 base and J 10 bases, leaving 17 bases between the germline ends. The CDR3 is CASSLSGALPEIQYF. The DNA for the CDR3 is TGTGCCAGCAGTTTATCAGGGGCCCTACCGGAGATTCAGTACTTC.

J is TRBJ1-2 and V is TRBV3-1 (or the pseudogene TRBV3-2); 11 bases are shared with TRBD1. Trimming at V came to 3 bases and at J to 6 bases, leaving 3 bases not matched to a gene. The CDR3 is 14 amino acids. Germline V lookup: CDR1 LGHDT, CDR2 YNNKEL (reference sequence). The CDR3 DNA reads as TGTGCCAGCAGCCACGGGACAGGGGGTAATGGCTACACCTTC. This codes for CASSHGTGGNGYTF.

For this clone: Different DNA sequences within this sample yield the same CDR3. The chain employs TRBV5-1 and TRBJ1-6, with 8 nucleotides matching TRBD1. Germline trimming cut 2 bases from V and 9 bases from J; bases unmatched to any gene: 4. From germline, CDR1 is SGHRS and CDR2 YFSETQ. CDR3 length equals 14 residues. The CDR3 region is CASSFGQGISPLHF. CDR3 nucleotides: TGCGCCAGCAGCTTTGGACAGGGTATTTCACCCCTCCACTTT.

The CDR3 DNA sequence: TGTGCCAGCAGCTTTGGTCAGGTTCGTCAGCCCCAGCATTTT. Translating it yields CASSFGQVRQPQHF. The rearrangement uses TRBV7-2 and TRBJ1-5, with D unresolved. The CDR3 contains 14 residues. V dropped 3 bases and J dropped 6 bases, with 12 bases sitting between them. Germline CDR1 reads SGHTA; CDR2 reads FQGNSA.

The chain joins TRBV12-3 or TRBV12-4 to TRBJ1-2; no clear D. The CDR3 is 12 residues long. Trimming took 6 bases from V and 4 from J, leaving 9 bases between them. As DNA, the CDR3 is TGTGCCAGCAGCCGAGACTTCTATGGCTACACCTTC. Amino acid sequence: CASSRDFYGYTF.

This sequence joins TRBV11-2 and TRBJ2-5; 7 nucleotides match TRBD2. Looked up from germline, CDR1 is SGHAT and CDR2 is FQNNGV. The V segment lost 6 bases and the J segment 13 bases; nucleotides outside the gene matches: 8. The CDR3 covers 11 residues. This CDR3 is CASRLGGPPYF. For the CDR3, the DNA is TGTGCCAGCAGGTTGGGAGGGCCCCCGTACTTC.

J is TRBJ2-3 and V is TRBV7-8, with a possible D match to TRBD1 (5 bases). V was clipped by 1 base and J by 7 bases, with 9 bases between them. This CDR3 is 13 amino acids long. In germline, CDR1 is SGHVS, CDR2 FQNEAQ. The CDR3 DNA sequence: TGTGCCAGCAGCTTAGGACAGCAGAATACGCAGTATTTT. As protein: CASSLGQQNTQYF.

CDR3 amino acids: CASSTGTGNQPQHF. CDR3 sequence (DNA): TGTGCCAGCAGTACGGGGACAGGGAATCAGCCCCAGCATTTT. The rearrangement links TRBV6-5 to TRBJ1-5; 9 bases align to TRBD1. This CDR3 has 14 amino acids. Per the germline V gene, CDR1 is MNHEY and CDR2 is SVGAGI. V gave up 5 bases and J gave up 4 bases; unmatched junction bases: 3.

V is TRBV30 and J is TRBJ1-6, with D possibly being TRBD1 (5 bases). Germline loops: CDR1 GTSNPN, CDR2 SVGIG (reference sequence). The V end lost 5 bases, the J end lost 8 bases, and 16 bases lay between the germline ends. The CDR3 runs 14 residues. CDR3 sequence: CAWAYGTLDSPLHF. CDR3 bases: TGTGCCTGGGCTTACGGGACTCTCGATTCACCCCTCCACTTT.

In this sample, this clone turned up once. The chain joins TRBV5-4 to TRBJ1-1, with 9 positions matching TRBD1. Germline CDR1 SGHNT, CDR2 YYREEE (reference sequence). The CDR3 has 15 residues. The trim removed 4 bases at V and 10 bases at J, leaving 14 bases unmatched. CDR3 in DNA: TGTGCCAGCAGCCCAAGGACAGGGGATGGGGTTACAGCTTTCTTT. Translation gives CASSPRTGDGVTAFF.

The rearrangement links TRBV9 to TRBJ2-5, with D possibly being TRBD2 (7 bases). The length of the CDR3 is 12 residues. V dropped 10 bases and J dropped 5 bases, with 15 bases sitting between them. The germline CDR1 and CDR2 sequences are SGDLS and YYNGEE. The CDR3, as DNA: TGTGCCGCCGGGGGGCCCAGGGAGACCCAGTACTTC. Its translation is CAAGGPRETQYF.

The rearrangement joins TRBV18 to TRBJ1-2, with TRBD1 matching over 7 bases. Germline CDR1 KGHSH, CDR2 LQKENI. J lost 4 bases, V lost 3 bases, and 5 bases had no gene match. This CDR3 is built from 14 residues. The CDR3 DNA sequence: TGTGCCAGCTCACCGGGGGACAGTAGCTATGGCTACACCTTC. This codes for CASSPGDSSYGYTF.

A note on this clone: At one end, the junction sequence differs from germline, possibly due to a read error. The chain has TRBV12-3 or TRBV12-4 and TRBJ1-2; D is unresolved. The CDR3 has 13 amino acids. CDR3 DNA sequence: TGTGCCAGCAAGCCCCTCGGCCAGGCTACTTTCTCCTTC. This sequence encodes CASKPLGQATFSF.

The genes are TRBV5-1 and TRBJ2-7, with 7 bases aligning to TRBD1. Germline V lookup: CDR1 SGHRS, CDR2 YFSETQ. The CDR3 has 15 amino acids. With 6 bases clipped from V and 3 bases from J, the junction kept 12 bases outside the gene matches. In nucleotides, the CDR3 is TGCGCCAGCAATGTTGGGCCGGGACAGTTCTACGAGCAGTACTTC. The encoded protein is CASNVGPGQFYEQYF.